These 20 T cell receptor beta chains were sequenced from one sample in a study of CD8 T cells in ankylosing spondylitis. General study results and limits: A TCR beta motif of eight highly homologous variants appeared characteristic of ankylosing spondylitis blood.

No antigen has been identified for these receptors. MiXCR, applied by TCRdb to the 5' RACE reads, yields one record per CDR3 protein. This repertoire shows 350,000 to 450,000 distinct CDR3 sequences, roughly 26% found once; its top ten account for about 0.9%. Material for sequencing was blood, either unsorted or a sorted T cell fraction (not recorded which). These receptors originate from a male donor with ankylosing spondylitis.

This chain connects TRBV11-2 to TRBJ2-5, with TRBD1 identical over 8 bases. This CDR3 has 15 residues. The germline V gene has CDR1 SGHAT and CDR2 FQNNGV. J was trimmed by 3 bases and V by 2 bases; bases with no gene match: 5. The CDR3 loop is CASSLRGQAEETQYF. The CDR3 bases are TGTGCCAGCAGCTTAAGGGGACAGGCCGAAGAGACCCAGTACTTC.

V is TRBV6-1 and J is TRBJ2-7; 10 bases are a match to TRBD1. Germline CDR1 is MNHNS and CDR2 is SASEGT. The CDR3 is 15 amino acids. J gave up 1 base and V 2 bases, and 2 bases lay outside the gene matches. The CDR3 loop is CASSEWTGGSYEQYV. Written as DNA, the CDR3 is TGTGCCAGCAGTGAATGGACAGGGGGGTCCTACGAGCAGTACGTC.

This clonotype has just a few counts. The rearrangement joins TRBV7-2 to TRBJ2-1; possibly TRBD1 or TRBD2 for D (6 bases each). With 1 base removed from V and 1 base from J, the gap between germline ends came to 11 bases. CDR1 and CDR2 (germline): SGHTA, FQGNSA. CDR3 length: 16 residues. The CDR3 is CASSLVGGQSYNEQFF. CDR3 nucleotide sequence: TGTGCCAGCAGCTTAGTGGGAGGACAGTCCTACAATGAGCAGTTCTTC. Supplemented by reference TRBV7-2 and TRBJ2-1, the full variable domain reads GAGVSQSPSNKVTEKGKDVELRCDPISGHTALYWYRQSLGQGLEFLIYFQGNSAPDKSGLPSDRFSAERTGGSVSTLTIQRTQQEDSAVYLCASSLVGGQSYNEQFFGPGTRLTVL.

This chain uses TRBV9 with TRBJ2-3, with D unresolved. Germline V gene data show CDR1 as SGDLS and CDR2 as YYNGEE. Trimming stripped 2 bases from V and 0 bases from J, with 7 bases between. CDR3 length: 14 amino acids. The CDR3 reads CASSVRYSTDTQYF. In DNA form, the CDR3 reads TGTGCCAGCAGCGTTCGTTATAGCACAGATACGCAGTATTTT.

Only a few counts were recorded for this clonotype. The V call is TRBV6-1, the J call TRBJ2-1; 11 bases line up with TRBD2. This CDR3 comprises 16 residues. Germline V gives CDR1 MNHNS, CDR2 SASEGT. The V and J ends lost 6 bases and 3 bases, in that order; junction bases with no gene match: 7. The CDR3 sequence is CASSPGGTSGYNEQFF. Here the CDR3 DNA reads TGTGCCAGCAGCCCCGGGGGGACTAGCGGCTACAATGAGCAGTTCTTC.

The chain joins TRBV20-1 to TRBJ1-1; the match to TRBD1 covers 10 bases. The CDR3 length is 13 residues. Germline CDR1 reads DFQATT; CDR2 reads SNEGSKA (reference sequence). J was trimmed by 6 bases and V by 1 base; bases with no gene match: 2. CDR3 in amino acids: CSARGDRGAEAFF. The CDR3 DNA is TGCAGTGCTAGAGGGGACAGGGGTGCTGAAGCTTTCTTT.

The gene calls are TRBV20-1 and TRBJ2-2, with a possible D match to TRBD2 (5 bases). Deletions cut 5 bases from V and 5 bases from J, with 9 bases between. Germline CDR1 reads DFQATT; CDR2 reads SNEGSKA (reference sequence). This CDR3 has 12 residues. CDR3 nucleotide sequence: TGCAGTGCTCTGAGGGTGACCGGGGAGCTGTTTTTT. Its protein product is CSALRVTGELFF.

The chain recombines TRBV6-6 with TRBJ1-1; 7 bases align to TRBD1. The germline V gene encodes CDR1 MNHNY and CDR2 SVGAGI (reference sequence). This CDR3 has 13 amino acids. Germline trimming cut 7 bases from V and 7 bases from J; bases unmatched to any gene: 9. DNA for the CDR3: TGTGCCAGCACCTCAGGGGGGTATCATGAAGCTTTCTTT. Amino acid sequence: CASTSGGYHEAFF.

The chain couples TRBV4-2 to TRBJ1-5; D unresolved. Per germline, CDR1 LGHNA and CDR2 YNFKEQ. This CDR3 contains 15 residues. V shed 0 bases and J shed 6 bases, with 12 bases lying between them. The CDR3 DNA reads TGTGCCAGCAGCCAAGATTCCACAGCTAGTCAGCCCCAGCATTTT. Translated, it gives CASSQDSTASQPQHF.

The chain joins TRBV5-1 to TRBJ2-2; D not resolved. V was clipped by 1 base and J by 7 bases, with 14 bases between them. The CDR3 length is 15 residues. The V gene's germline CDR1 is SGHRS and CDR2 YFSETQ. CDR3 protein: CASSLSADVGGELFF. DNA of the CDR3: TGCGCCAGCAGCTTGTCGGCAGATGTAGGCGGGGAGCTGTTTTTT.

This clonotype was detected a few times. This chain joins TRBV7-8 and TRBJ2-3; the match to TRBD2 covers 8 bases. Germline trimming cut 5 bases from V and 5 bases from J; bases unmatched to any gene: 9. Germline V gene data show CDR1 as SGHVS and CDR2 as FQNEAQ. The CDR3 runs to 15 residues. CDR3 sequence reads: CASSPAGAEGDTQYF. As DNA, the CDR3 is TGTGCCAGCAGCCCAGCGGGAGCGGAGGGAGATACGCAGTATTTT.

There are a few counts of this clonotype. The rearrangement uses TRBV5-1 and TRBJ1-6; a weak D match, TRBD1 (6 bases). V lost 0 bases and J 10 bases, leaving 11 bases between the germline ends. The germline CDR1 and CDR2 sequences are SGHRS and YFSETQ. The CDR3 totals 14 residues. CDR3 loop: CASSLGGADSPLHF. The DNA of the CDR3 is TGCGCCAGCAGCTTGGGGGGGGCAGACTCACCCCTCCACTTT.

This CDR3 is CASTKGLAGPSDTQYF. In nucleotides, the CDR3 is TGTGCCAGCACCAAAGGCCTAGCGGGGCCGTCAGATACGCAGTATTTT. This chain links TRBV6-1 with TRBJ2-3; 9 nucleotides match TRBD2. V was pared by 7 bases and J by 4 bases, with 12 bases of the junction left unmatched. Germline V gene data show CDR1 as MNHNS and CDR2 as SASEGT. This CDR3 region has 16 residues.

This clonotype showed up just a few times. The V gene is TRBV19, the J gene TRBJ2-3; TRBD2 matches at 7 bases. Germline V gene sequence: CDR1 LNHDA, CDR2 SQIVND (reference sequence). This CDR3 comprises 15 residues. V shed 1 base, J shed 6 bases, and the junction held 7 bases outside the gene matches. Written as DNA, the CDR3 is TGTGCCAGTAGTATAGGGGGGAGGGCTTCGGATACGCAGTATTTT. It specifies CASSIGGRASDTQYF.

This clonotype has more than one count but fewer than ten. The chain combines TRBV6-2 or TRBV6-3 with TRBJ1-1; 7 bases line up with TRBD1. Germline CDR1 is MNHEY and CDR2 is SVGEGT. This CDR3 region has 14 residues. Unmatched junction bases numbered 6, after V lost 3 bases and J lost 5 bases. The DNA for the CDR3 is TGTGCCAGCAGTTATCAGCCGGGACAGACTGAAGCTTTCTTT. Protein sequence: CASSYQPGQTEAFF.

This clonotype was counted at least ten times. The chain couples TRBV2 to TRBJ2-5; D is unresolved. The CDR3 has 12 amino acids. CDR1 and CDR2 from the germline V gene are SNHLY and FYNNEI. Between the trimmed V and J ends, which lost 0 bases and 2 bases, there was a span of 1 base. The CDR3 loop reads CASSEAQETQYF. The CDR3 coding sequence is TGTGCCAGCAGTGAAGCGCAAGAGACCCAGTACTTC. Full variable domain (rest looked up from reference TRBV2 and TRBJ2-5): EPEVTQTPSHQVTQMGQEVILRCVPISNHLYFYWYRQILGQKVEFLVSFYNNEISEKSEIFDDQFSVERPDGSNFTLKIRSTKLEDSAMYFCASSEAQETQYFGPGTRLLVL.

This clonotype appeared a few times. The genes are TRBV20-1 and TRBJ2-1, with TRBD1 as a possible D gene (6 bases). The CDR3 is made up of 14 amino acids. CDR1 DFQATT and CDR2 SNEGSKA come from the germline V gene (reference sequence). V was trimmed by 6 bases and J by 4 bases, leaving 16 bases between them. This chain's CDR3 is CSAHSARGYNEQFF. The CDR3 DNA follows: TGCAGTGCCCACAGCGCCAGGGGTTACAATGAGCAGTTCTTC.

The chain links TRBV5-6 to TRBJ2-2, with TRBD2 as a possible D gene (6 bases). Germline V lookup: CDR1 SGHDT, CDR2 YYEEEE. Trimming removed 4 bases from V and 7 bases from J, with 14 bases in between. The CDR3 length is 14 residues. The CDR3 reads CASSRELAFGELFF. The DNA for the CDR3 is TGTGCCAGCAGCCGAGAGCTAGCGTTCGGGGAGCTGTTTTTT.

This clonotype has a handful of counts. The chain recombines TRBV6-6 with TRBJ2-5; the D gene is possibly TRBD1 (6 bases). The ends were cut back, 2 bases at V and 3 bases at J, with 7 bases in the middle. Germline values: CDR1 MNHNY, CDR2 SVGAGI (reference sequence). The CDR3 has 13 amino acids. CDR3 in amino acids: CASSYGQKETQYF. The CDR3 DNA sequence: TGTGCCAGCAGTTACGGACAGAAAGAGACCCAGTACTTC.

This clonotype was picked up many times. The chain couples TRBV12-3 or TRBV12-4 to TRBJ2-2, with 7 bases aligning to TRBD1. Losses at the gene ends were 4 bases for V and 8 bases for J; bases not matched to a gene: 4. This CDR3 region has 13 residues. In DNA, the CDR3 is TGTGCCAGCAGTTACCTACAGGGGGGGGAGCTGTTTTTT. Its translation: CASSYLQGGELFF.